This paragraph covers one T cell receptor (beta chain) sequence. Its antigen is undetermined. Via MiXCR, TCRdb re-called the 5' RACE reads, giving one row per CDR3 protein. The top ten clones hold 0.51% of a sample with more than 650,000 distinct CDR3 sequences, roughly 12% of them seen once. Germline lookup yields CDR1 SGHRS and CDR2 YFSETQ. The CDR3 extends over 14 amino acids. Trimming took off 4 bases at V and 3 bases at J, with 13 bases between the two ends. The sample originates from a study of CD8 T cells in ankylosing spondylitis. Study-wide results and caveats: What seemed typical of ankylosing spondylitis blood was a TCR beta motif built from several highly homologous variants.

The origin of this receptor is a male donor with ankylosing spondylitis. The V and J genes are TRBV5-1 and TRBJ1-1, with D perhaps matching TRBD1 (6 bases). Specimen: blood, either unsorted or a sorted T cell fraction (not recorded which). As DNA, the CDR3 is TGCGCCAGCAGCCAAGACAAGGGGGACACTGAAGCTTTCTTT. Its translation is CASSQDKGDTEAFF.